These 5 T cell receptor beta chains share one sample of origin, sequenced in a study of blood T cell repertoires in COVID-19. Assay: immunoSEQ multiplex PCR; the TCRdb copy retains only in-frame clones and omits some. This sample has under 30,000 clones, with 80% to 90% found just once. What was sequenced was peripheral blood. These receptors were obtained from a man older than 75 with acute or convalescent COVID-19.

About this clone: Other nucleotide sequences from this sample produce the same CDR3. This chain joins TRBV30 and TRBJ1-5; D remains ambiguous. Trimming stripped 0 bases from V and 0 bases from J, with 3 bases between. CDR1 is GTSNPN and CDR2 is SVGIG in the germline V gene (reference sequence). The CDR3 has 13 amino acids. In DNA form, the CDR3 reads TGTGCCTGGAGTGTCAGTAGCAATCAGCCCCAGCATTTT. Its protein is CAWSVSSNQPQHF.

The V call is TRBV5-1, the J call TRBJ1-2; 8 nucleotides line up with TRBD1. Per germline, CDR1 SGHRS and CDR2 YFSETQ. V gave up 2 bases and J gave up 6 bases; unmatched junction bases: 6. The CDR3 loop spans 14 amino acids. The CDR3 sequence is CASSFRQGLDGYTF. In nucleotides, the CDR3 is TGCGCCAGCAGCTTCCGACAGGGGCTGGATGGCTACACCTTC.

The chain recombines TRBV30 with TRBJ1-5, with D unclear. V shed 6 bases and J shed 6 bases, with 15 bases lying between them. This CDR3 has 13 amino acids. Germline loops: CDR1 GTSNPN, CDR2 SVGIG (reference sequence). Written as DNA, the CDR3 is TGTGCCTGTTCCAGCGCGTACGGTCAGCCCCAGCATTTT. Amino acid sequence: CACSSAYGQPQHF.

The V gene is TRBV4-2, the J gene TRBJ1-1; 8 nucleotides align to TRBD1. From germline, CDR1 is LGHNA and CDR2 YNFKEQ. Losses at the gene ends were 0 bases for V and 9 bases for J; bases not matched to a gene: 12. This CDR3 is built from 16 residues. In nucleotides, the CDR3 is TGTGCCAGCAGCCAAGATTTAATACGTCGGACAGGGCAAGCTTTCTTT. Amino acids: CASSQDLIRRTGQAFF.

This rearrangement joins TRBV9 to TRBJ2-3, with 12 bases lining up with TRBD2. Germline V gene sequence: CDR1 SGDLS, CDR2 YYNGEE. This CDR3 spans 16 amino acids. V lost 0 bases and J lost 5; bases outside the gene matches: 4. CDR3 protein: CASSVGASGGVDTQYF. The DNA of the CDR3 is TGTGCCAGCAGCGTAGGGGCTAGCGGGGGGGTAGATACGCAGTATTTT.